Listed below are T cell receptor beta chains from one sample, sequenced in a study of OX40 agonist ivuxolimab in advanced cancers. Sequencing was performed with immunoSEQ multiplex PCR; in TCRdb, only in-frame clones are kept and a portion is missing. The repertoire holds 35,000 to 45,000 clones, with roughly 84% as singletons. The sample here was CD4+ or CD8+ T cells sorted from blood, taken in a trial of the OX40 agonist ivuxolimab. Receptors originate from an adult with an advanced solid tumor such as melanoma, head and neck, liver or kidney cancer. Both conserved end residues are part of each CDR3. The D gene is left open where the match is weak. Rows may omit the clone size; those that give it use once, few, many or a size class.

cdr3_aa: CASSEKSGAPKETQYF
cdr3_nt: TGTGCCAGCAGCGAGAAAAGCGGGGCCCCTAAAGAGACCCAGTACTTC
d_call: TRBD2
clone_size: NA
j_call: TRBJ2-5
v_call: TRBV14

cdr3_aa: CASSEGTGVGWETQYF
cdr3_nt: TGTGCCAGCAGTGAAGGGACAGGGGTTGGTTGGGAGACCCAGTACTTC
d_call: TRBD1
clone_size: NA
j_call: TRBJ2-5
v_call: TRBV6-1

cdr3_aa: CASSQRQGNYEQYF
cdr3_nt: TGTGCCAGCAGCCAAAGACAGGGAAACTACGAGCAGTACTTC
d_call: TRBD1
clone_size: few
j_call: TRBJ2-7
v_call: TRBV16

cdr3_aa: CATKEAGQANYGYTF
cdr3_nt: TGCGCCACCAAGGAGGCAGGGCAAGCTAACTATGGCTACACCTTC
d_call: NA
clone_size: NA
j_call: TRBJ1-2
v_call: TRBV10-2

cdr3_aa: CASRPGQFNQPQHF
cdr3_nt: TGTGCCAGCAGACCCGGACAGTTCAATCAGCCCCAGCATTTT
d_call: NA
clone_size: once
j_call: TRBJ1-5
v_call: TRBV6-5

cdr3_aa: CASSQESSEEQYF
cdr3_nt: TGTGCCAGCAGCCAAGAGTCGAGCGAGGAGCAGTACTTC
d_call: NA
clone_size: NA
j_call: TRBJ2-7
v_call: TRBV5-8

cdr3_aa: CASSASDRPFEQYF
cdr3_nt: TGTGCCAGCAGCGCGTCGGATAGACCTTTCGAGCAGTACTTC
d_call: NA
clone_size: NA
j_call: TRBJ2-7
v_call: TRBV9

cdr3_aa: CAISDLAGGRGYGYTF
cdr3_nt: TGTGCCATCAGTGACCTCGCGGGGGGTCGCGGCTATGGCTACACCTTC
d_call: NA
clone_size: NA
j_call: TRBJ1-2
v_call: TRBV10-3

cdr3_aa: CASSYDGGRETQYF
cdr3_nt: TGTGCCAGCAGTTATGACGGGGGCAGGGAGACCCAGTACTTC
d_call: NA
clone_size: NA
j_call: TRBJ2-5
v_call: TRBV6-6

cdr3_aa: CASSLRQAEQYF
cdr3_nt: TGTGCCAGCAGCTTGAGACAGGCCGAGCAGTACTTC
d_call: NA
clone_size: NA
j_call: TRBJ2-7
v_call: TRBV7-9

cdr3_aa: CASSIGQASTDTQYF
cdr3_nt: TGTGCCAGCAGCATAGGACAAGCAAGCACAGATACGCAGTATTTT
d_call: NA
clone_size: NA
j_call: TRBJ2-3
v_call: TRBV5-8

cdr3_aa: CASSLTRMGLNTEAFF
cdr3_nt: TGCGCCAGCAGCTTGACACGGATGGGCTTGAATACTGAAGCTTTCTTT
d_call: NA
clone_size: NA
j_call: TRBJ1-1
v_call: TRBV5-1

cdr3_aa: CASSEKRLPGWETQYF
cdr3_nt: TGCGCCAGCAGTGAGAAGCGGCTCCCCGGCTGGGAGACCCAGTACTTC
d_call: NA
clone_size: NA
j_call: TRBJ2-5
v_call: TRBV10-1

cdr3_aa: CASSLYEINTIYF
cdr3_nt: TGTGCCAGCAGCTTGTATGAGATAAACACCATATATTTT
d_call: NA
clone_size: NA
j_call: TRBJ1-3
v_call: TRBV5-5

cdr3_aa: CASSQVTGLGEAFF
cdr3_nt: TGCGCCAGCAGCCAAGTGACAGGGTTGGGTGAAGCTTTCTTT
d_call: TRBD1
clone_size: NA
j_call: TRBJ1-1
v_call: TRBV4-3

cdr3_aa: CASSVEGHKSPLHF
cdr3_nt: TGTGCCAGCAGCGTAGAGGGGCATAAGTCACCCCTCCACTTT
d_call: NA
clone_size: few
j_call: TRBJ1-6
v_call: TRBV9

cdr3_aa: CASSLWNRCTEAFF
cdr3_nt: TGCGCCAGCAGTCTTTGGAACAGATGTACTGAAGCTTTCTTT
d_call: NA
clone_size: NA
j_call: TRBJ1-1
v_call: TRBV23-1

cdr3_aa: CASSFGGGPSTDTQYF
cdr3_nt: TGTGCCAGCAGTTTCGGGGGGGGCCCCAGCACAGATACGCAGTATTTT
d_call: TRBD2
clone_size: NA
j_call: TRBJ2-3
v_call: TRBV28

cdr3_aa: CASSQGVSGDTDTQYF
cdr3_nt: TGCGCCAGCAGCCAAGGTGTTAGCGGGGACACAGATACGCAGTATTTT
d_call: TRBD2
clone_size: NA
j_call: TRBJ2-3
v_call: TRBV4-3

cdr3_aa: CASSQEGQGASYTF
cdr3_nt: TGCGCCAGCAGCCAAGAGGGACAGGGGGCCAGCTACACCTTC
d_call: TRBD1
clone_size: NA
j_call: TRBJ1-2
v_call: TRBV4-3

cdr3_aa: CSVEGEGGELFF
cdr3_nt: TGCAGCGTTGAAGGAGAAGGGGGGGAGCTGTTTTTT
d_call: NA
clone_size: NA
j_call: TRBJ2-2
v_call: TRBV29-1

cdr3_aa: CASSLPDSYEQYF
cdr3_nt: TGCGCCAGCAGCCTTCCTGACAGTTACGAGCAGTACTTC
d_call: NA
clone_size: NA
j_call: TRBJ2-7
v_call: TRBV5-1

cdr3_aa: CASSRSPGAGGNNEQFF
cdr3_nt: TGCGCCAGCAGCCGCTCCCCGGGAGCGGGGGGAAACAATGAGCAGTTCTTC
d_call: TRBD2
clone_size: NA
j_call: TRBJ2-1
v_call: TRBV4-1

cdr3_aa: CASSLGLFGDHGYTF
cdr3_nt: TGTGCCAGCAGCTTAGGTTTGTTTGGGGATCATGGCTACACCTTC
d_call: NA
clone_size: NA
j_call: TRBJ1-2
v_call: TRBV7-9

cdr3_aa: CASSGGQAGYGYTF
cdr3_nt: TGTGCCAGCAGCGGCGGACAGGCTGGCTATGGCTACACCTTC
d_call: TRBD1
clone_size: NA
j_call: TRBJ1-2
v_call: TRBV5-5

cdr3_aa: CASSPGQGTNEQYF
cdr3_nt: TGTGCCAGCAGTCCGGGACAGGGGACCAACGAGCAGTACTTC
d_call: TRBD1
clone_size: NA
j_call: TRBJ2-7
v_call: TRBV28

cdr3_aa: CASSQSAGGSGELFF
cdr3_nt: TGCGCCAGCAGCCAAAGTGCGGGGGGTTCCGGGGAGCTGTTTTTT
d_call: TRBD2
clone_size: few
j_call: TRBJ2-2
v_call: TRBV4-3

cdr3_aa: CASSFNTGFYEQYF
cdr3_nt: TGTGCCAGCAGCTTTAATACAGGGTTCTACGAGCAGTACTTC
d_call: NA
clone_size: NA
j_call: TRBJ2-7
v_call: TRBV7-2

cdr3_aa: CASSTRTGPLGANVLTF
cdr3_nt: TGTGCCAGCAGCACCCGGACAGGACCGCTTGGGGCCAACGTCCTGACTTTC
d_call: TRBD1
clone_size: NA
j_call: TRBJ2-6
v_call: TRBV9

cdr3_aa: CASSLLYPAGGTNNEQFF
cdr3_nt: TGTGCCAGCAGCTTATTGTACCCAGCGGGGGGGACTAACAATGAGCAGTTCTTC
d_call: TRBD2
clone_size: NA
j_call: TRBJ2-1
v_call: TRBV7-6

cdr3_aa: CASSYDPNTEAFF
cdr3_nt: TGTGCCAGCAGCTACGACCCGAACACTGAAGCTTTCTTT
d_call: NA
clone_size: few
j_call: TRBJ1-1
v_call: TRBV7-9

cdr3_aa: CASSPADRVPTEQYF
cdr3_nt: TGTGCCAGCTCACCAGCGGACAGGGTCCCAACCGAGCAGTACTTC
d_call: TRBD1
clone_size: NA
j_call: TRBJ2-7
v_call: TRBV18

cdr3_aa: CASSPLRTGWQFF
cdr3_nt: TGTGCCAGCAGCCCTCTCAGGACAGGCTGGCAATTCTTC
d_call: TRBD1
clone_size: NA
j_call: TRBJ2-1
v_call: TRBV14

cdr3_aa: CASSYYTGEQYF
cdr3_nt: TGTGCCAGTAGTTATTATACAGGGGAGCAGTACTTC
d_call: NA
clone_size: NA
j_call: TRBJ2-7
v_call: TRBV19

cdr3_aa: CASSEVRGGTGELFF
cdr3_nt: TGCGCCAGCAGTGAGGTGCGGGGGGGCACCGGGGAGCTGTTTTTT
d_call: TRBD2
clone_size: NA
j_call: TRBJ2-2
v_call: TRBV10-2

cdr3_aa: CASSQEGNYNSPLHF
cdr3_nt: TGTGCCAGCAGCCAAGAAGGGAACTATAATTCACCCCTCCACTTT
d_call: NA
clone_size: NA
j_call: TRBJ1-6
v_call: TRBV4-2

cdr3_aa: CASSLGGTSGANVLTF
cdr3_nt: TGCGCCAGCAGCTTGGGTGGGACCTCTGGGGCCAACGTCCTGACTTTC
d_call: NA
clone_size: NA
j_call: TRBJ2-6
v_call: TRBV5-1

cdr3_aa: CASSFDPRGTEAFF
cdr3_nt: TGTGCCAGCAGCTTTGACCCCAGGGGCACTGAAGCTTTCTTT
d_call: NA
clone_size: NA
j_call: TRBJ1-1
v_call: TRBV7-8

cdr3_aa: CASRHSGRGLGETQYF
cdr3_nt: TGTGCCAGCAGACACTCAGGCAGGGGACTAGGAGAGACCCAGTACTTC
d_call: TRBD2
clone_size: NA
j_call: TRBJ2-5
v_call: TRBV28

cdr3_aa: CASSSTGRTEAFF
cdr3_nt: TGTGCCAGCAGCTCGACCGGGCGCACTGAAGCTTTCTTT
d_call: NA
clone_size: NA
j_call: TRBJ1-1
v_call: TRBV5-4

cdr3_aa: CASSFGTGSYEQYF
cdr3_nt: TGTGCCAGCAGTTTTGGGACAGGGTCCTACGAGCAGTACTTC
d_call: TRBD1
clone_size: NA
j_call: TRBJ2-7
v_call: TRBV27

cdr3_aa: CASSFGSGYYGYTF
cdr3_nt: TGCGCCAGCAGCTTCGGATCCGGATACTATGGCTACACCTTC
d_call: NA
clone_size: NA
j_call: TRBJ1-2
v_call: TRBV5-1

cdr3_aa: CATSSPGRGGPGAFF
cdr3_nt: TGTGCCACCAGCAGCCCCGGCAGGGGGGGTCCTGGAGCTTTCTTT
d_call: TRBD1
clone_size: NA
j_call: TRBJ1-1
v_call: TRBV15

cdr3_aa: CATSRDRGQGLPEAFF
cdr3_nt: TGTGCCACCAGCAGAGACCGGGGACAGGGATTGCCTGAAGCTTTCTTT
d_call: TRBD1
clone_size: NA
j_call: TRBJ1-1
v_call: TRBV15

cdr3_aa: CASSQCTGKNTEAFF
cdr3_nt: TGCGCCAGCAGTCAATGCACGGGGAAGAACACTGAAGCTTTCTTT
d_call: NA
clone_size: NA
j_call: TRBJ1-1
v_call: TRBV23-1

cdr3_aa: CASTETGGRNQPQHF
cdr3_nt: TGTGCCAGCACCGAGACAGGGGGACGTAATCAGCCCCAGCATTTT
d_call: TRBD1
clone_size: NA
j_call: TRBJ1-5
v_call: TRBV7-8

cdr3_aa: CASRGQMYQETQYF
cdr3_nt: TGTGCCAGCAGGGGACAGATGTACCAAGAGACCCAGTACTTC
d_call: TRBD1
clone_size: NA
j_call: TRBJ2-5
v_call: TRBV7-6

cdr3_aa: CASSSPGYQETQYF
cdr3_nt: TGCGCCAGCAGCTCCCCAGGGTACCAAGAGACCCAGTACTTC
d_call: NA
clone_size: NA
j_call: TRBJ2-5
v_call: TRBV4-1

cdr3_aa: CASSSDRVDTDTQYF
cdr3_nt: TGTGCCAGCAGTTCGGACAGGGTGGACACAGATACGCAGTATTTT
d_call: TRBD1
clone_size: NA
j_call: TRBJ2-3
v_call: TRBV27

cdr3_aa: CASSDLGGVGELFF
cdr3_nt: TGTGCCAGCAGTGATTTAGGCGGCGTCGGGGAGCTGTTTTTT
d_call: NA
clone_size: NA
j_call: TRBJ2-2
v_call: TRBV6-1